This T cell receptor beta chain comes out of a study of blood T cell repertoires in COVID-19. At the level of the study: Nucleic acid was either cDNA or gDNA, and it came from T cells, B-cell-depleted T cells, or PBMCs.

Authors' methods: Scientists estimated how many nucleated cells there were by amplifying reference gene primers. This table comes from immunoSEQ multiplex PCR, and its TCRdb copy is limited to in-frame clones, with some not included. For V, J and clone size, that table is used; D and trimming come from the DNA. Among some 330,000 clones listed, 88% were seen once. With 0 bases clipped from V and 0 bases from J, the junction kept 7 bases outside the gene matches. This CDR3 is built from 18 residues. The germline CDR1 and CDR2 sequences are GTSNPN and SVGIG (reference sequence). The sequence derives from a woman aged 45-65 years with active or convalescent COVID-19. The chain carries TRBV30 and TRBJ1-6, with TRBD1 matching over 8 bases. The specimen sequenced was peripheral blood. CDR3 nucleotides: TGTGCCTGGAGTGTAGACAGGGGAATTGGCTCCTATAATTCACCCCTCCACTTT. This encodes CAWSVDRGIGSYNSPLHF.